This T cell receptor beta chain was observed in a study of early T cells in non-severe SARS-CoV-2 infection. Study as a whole: Sequencing input comprised bulk RNA from unsorted whole blood; chain pairing was not available.

The germline gives CDR1 MNHEY, CDR2 SVGEGT. The CDR3 is 16 amino acids. V dropped 6 bases and J dropped 5; count of bases not matched to a gene: 10. This clonotype was observed at least ten times. Individual cDNA molecules received unique molecular identifiers during library preparation. MiXCR, applied by TCRdb to the 5' RACE reads, yields one record per CDR3 protein. The sample has 60,000 to 75,000 distinct CDR3 sequences, 12% seen once; the top ten hold about 4.2%. V usage is TRBV6-2 or TRBV6-3 and J usage is TRBJ1-5; TRBD1 matches at 10 bases. The material sequenced was whole blood. This receptor was identified in an adult who was a healthcare worker with PCR-confirmed SARS-CoV-2 infection or an uninfected control (not recorded which). This CDR3 reads CASSPVRDRGHQPQHF. CDR3 nucleotides: TGTGCCAGCAGCCCCGTCCGGGACAGGGGACATCAGCCCCAGCATTTT.